These T cell receptor beta chains were read from a single sample in a study of CD8 T cells in Susac syndrome. Each CDR3 protein is one row after TCRdb ran MiXCR on the immunoSEQ multiplex PCR reads. The repertoire holds some 110,000 distinct CDR3 sequences, with approximately 93% as singletons. The sample was CD4+ T cells from PBMCs. The receptors derive from a human donor with multiple sclerosis. CDR3s include the opening cysteine and the closing phenylalanine or tryptophan. The D gene is left open where the match is weak. Some rows mark clone size as missing; the rest say once, few, many or name a class of expanded clone.

D	V	length	J	size	CDR3	DNA
-	TRBV7-9	14	TRBJ1-2	-	CASSPPRPTYGYTF	TGTGCCAGCAGCCCCCCCAGACCCACCTATGGCTACACCTTC
-	TRBV20-1	13	TRBJ1-5	-	CSARQGQGEPQHF	TGCAGTGCTAGACAGGGCCAAGGAGAGCCCCAGCATTTT
-	TRBV7-8	15	TRBJ1-5	-	CASSLSALGHQPQHF	TGTGCCAGCAGCTTATCTGCCCTGGGGCATCAGCCCCAGCATTTT
-	TRBV20-1	14	TRBJ1-5	-	CSARGTEVSQPQHF	TGCAGTGCTAGAGGGACAGAGGTCAGTCAGCCCCAGCATTTT
-	TRBV29-1	12	TRBJ2-1	once	CSVDLVPNEQFF	TGCAGCGTCGATCTAGTCCCCAATGAGCAGTTCTTC
TRBD2	TRBV7-2	15	TRBJ2-5	-	CASSPRPGGGETQYF	TGTGCCAGCAGTCCTAGGCCGGGGGGAGGAGAGACCCAGTACTTC
TRBD1	TRBV4-3	15	TRBJ1-2	once	CASSQDHQGAGGYTF	TGCGCCAGCAGCCAAGATCATCAGGGGGCAGGTGGCTACACCTTC
TRBD1	TRBV9	15	TRBJ2-4	-	CASSVDGQGLNIQYF	TGTGCCAGCAGCGTAGACGGACAGGGCCTGAACATTCAGTACTTC
TRBD2	TRBV7-2	15	TRBJ2-3	once	CASSFGGGRSDTQYF	TGTGCCAGCAGCTTCGGGGGGGGGAGGTCAGATACGCAGTATTTT
-	TRBV7-9	14	TRBJ1-4	-	CASSPVATNEKLFF	TGTGCCAGCAGCCCGGTTGCAACTAATGAAAAACTGTTTTTT
-	TRBV18	17	TRBJ1-3	-	CASSFDSWSFSGNTIYF	TGTGCCAGCTCCTTCGACAGTTGGTCCTTCTCTGGAAACACCATATATTTT
TRBD1	TRBV6-5	17	TRBJ1-1	once	CASSYSGTVIYNTEAFF	TGTGCCAGCAGTTACTCAGGGACAGTCATCTATAACACTGAAGCTTTCTTT
-	TRBV6-5	14	TRBJ1-4	-	CASRRGPTNEKLFF	TGTGCCAGCCGGAGAGGGCCAACTAATGAAAAACTGTTTTTT
-	TRBV18	14	TRBJ1-1	-	CASSRSEGDTEAFF	TGTGCCAGCTCACGGTCCGAGGGGGACACTGAAGCTTTCTTT
-	TRBV30	13	TRBJ1-5	-	CAWSGLGGQPQHF	TGTGCCTGGAGTGGCTTGGGTGGTCAGCCCCAGCATTTT
-	TRBV7-2	12	TRBJ1-2	-	CASSGGSYGYTF	TGTGCCAGCAGCGGAGGGAGCTATGGCTACACCTTC
-	TRBV2	15	TRBJ2-4	-	CASKGGLLAKNIQYF	TGTGCCAGCAAAGGGGGACTTCTAGCCAAAAACATTCAGTACTTC
TRBD2	TRBV7-9	15	TRBJ2-7	-	CASSLTSAASYEQYF	TGTGCCAGCAGCCTTACTAGCGCCGCCTCCTACGAGCAGTACTTC
TRBD1	TRBV10-3	12	TRBJ2-7	-	CATGEDRGVQYF	TGTGCCACGGGAGAGGACAGGGGTGTGCAGTACTTC
TRBD1	TRBV12-3/TRBV12-4	12	TRBJ2-5	once	CASSWDSHIQYF	TGTGCCAGCAGTTGGGACAGCCACATCCAGTACTTC
-	TRBV7-9	14	TRBJ2-5	-	CASSRQGDGETQYF	TGTGCCAGCAGTAGGCAGGGTGATGGAGAGACCCAGTACTTC
-	TRBV28	13	TRBJ2-7	-	CASSTPVNYEQYF	TGTGCCAGCAGTACCCCGGTTAACTACGAGCAGTACTTC
-	TRBV6-2/TRBV6-3	13	TRBJ1-1	-	CASSGGSYREAFF	TGTGCCAGCTCCGGGGGTTCTTACAGAGAAGCTTTCTTT
-	TRBV30	16	TRBJ2-3	-	CAWSVRAGLRDATQYF	TGTGCCTGGAGTGTAAGAGCAGGCCTCCGAGACGCGACGCAGTATTTT
-	TRBV2	12	TRBJ2-1	once	CASSRRAGEQFF	TGTGCCAGCAGCCGACGGGCGGGTGAGCAGTTCTTC
TRBD1	TRBV30	15	TRBJ1-1	-	CAWTQGGLRNTEAFF	TGTGCCTGGACCCAGGGGGGGCTGAGGAACACTGAAGCTTTCTTT
-	TRBV9	17	TRBJ2-7	once	CASSVSSGTASSYEQYF	TGTGCCAGCAGCGTGTCCTCCGGGACGGCGAGCTCCTACGAGCAGTACTTC
-	TRBV2	13	TRBJ1-1	-	CASSEFRAAEAFF	TGTGCCAGCAGTGAATTCAGGGCAGCTGAAGCTTTCTTT
-	TRBV12-3/TRBV12-4	14	TRBJ1-1	once	CASSLGDGRSEAFF	TGTGCCAGCAGTTTAGGGGACGGGCGCTCTGAAGCTTTCTTT
-	TRBV19	13	TRBJ1-1	-	CASRSRWYTEAFF	TGTGCCAGTCGCTCCAGATGGTACACTGAAGCTTTCTTT